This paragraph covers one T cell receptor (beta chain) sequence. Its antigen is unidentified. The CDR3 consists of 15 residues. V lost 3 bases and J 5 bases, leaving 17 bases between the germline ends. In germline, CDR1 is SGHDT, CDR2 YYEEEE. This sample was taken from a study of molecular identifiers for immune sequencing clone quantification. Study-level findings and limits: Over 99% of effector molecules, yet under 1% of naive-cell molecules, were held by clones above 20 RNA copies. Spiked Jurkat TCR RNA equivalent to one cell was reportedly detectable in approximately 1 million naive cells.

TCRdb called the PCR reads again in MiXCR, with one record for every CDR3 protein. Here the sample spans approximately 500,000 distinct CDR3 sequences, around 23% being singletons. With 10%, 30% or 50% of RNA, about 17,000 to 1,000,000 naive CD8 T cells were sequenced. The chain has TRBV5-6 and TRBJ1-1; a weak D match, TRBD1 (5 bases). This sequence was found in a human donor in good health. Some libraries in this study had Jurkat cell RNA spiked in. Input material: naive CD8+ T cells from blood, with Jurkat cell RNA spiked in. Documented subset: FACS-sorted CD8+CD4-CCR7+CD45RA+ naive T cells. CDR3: CASSSLQVWRTEAFF. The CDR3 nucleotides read TGTGCCAGCAGCTCTCTACAGGTTTGGCGGACTGAAGCTTTCTTT.